The clone carrying this T cell receptor beta chain was observed a handful of times. Antigen specificity is unknown. Germline CDR1 KGHSH, CDR2 LQKENI. V gave up 3 bases and J gave up 4 bases, with 10 bases separating them. This CDR3 has 15 residues. Sequencing was performed with immunoSEQ multiplex PCR; in TCRdb, only in-frame clones are kept and a portion is missing. The table lists approximately 2,500 clones, around 66% of them singletons. This sample was taken from a study of coeliac disease. Study outcomes and limitations: Known gliadin-specific TRB sequences: 9 of 18 coeliac samples, only 1 of 6 controls.

What was sequenced was lamina propria lymphocytes from the gut. J is TRBJ2-6 and V is TRBV18, with a tentative D call TRBD2 (5 bases). The clonotype originates from a woman in her 70s with celiac disease on a gluten-free diet. CDR3 residues: CASSPRGSGANVLTF. Written as DNA, the CDR3 is TGTGCCAGCTCACCCCGGGGTTCCGGGGCCAACGTCCTGACTTTC.